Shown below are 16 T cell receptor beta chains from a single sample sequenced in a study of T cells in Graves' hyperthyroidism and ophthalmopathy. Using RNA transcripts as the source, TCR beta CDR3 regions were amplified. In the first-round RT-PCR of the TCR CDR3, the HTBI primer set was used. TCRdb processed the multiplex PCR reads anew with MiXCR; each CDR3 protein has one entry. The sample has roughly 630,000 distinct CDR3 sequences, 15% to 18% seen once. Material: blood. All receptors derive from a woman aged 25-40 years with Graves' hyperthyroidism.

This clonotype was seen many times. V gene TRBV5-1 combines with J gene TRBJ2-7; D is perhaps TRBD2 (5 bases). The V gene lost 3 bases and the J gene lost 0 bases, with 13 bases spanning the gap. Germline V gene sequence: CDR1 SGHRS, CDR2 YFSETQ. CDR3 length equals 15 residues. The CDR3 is CASSWNLGSSYEQYF. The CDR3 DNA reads TGCGCCAGCAGCTGGAACCTAGGGAGCTCCTACGAGCAGTACTTC.

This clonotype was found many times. The CDR3 spells CASSTGDRVRGYTF. The CDR3 DNA follows: TGTGCCAGCAGTACCGGGGACAGGGTGCGAGGCTACACCTTC. The V gene is TRBV28, the J gene TRBJ1-2; 9 bases agree with TRBD1. Germline CDR1 and CDR2: MDHEN and SYDVKM. The CDR3 is made up of 14 amino acids. V shed 5 bases, J shed 8 bases, and the junction held 9 bases outside the gene matches.

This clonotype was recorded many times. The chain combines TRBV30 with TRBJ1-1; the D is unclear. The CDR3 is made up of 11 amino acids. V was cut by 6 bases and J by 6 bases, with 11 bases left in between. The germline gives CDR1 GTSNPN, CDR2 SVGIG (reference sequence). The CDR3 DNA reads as TGTGCCTGTCGATCGCGGCCTGAAGCTTTCTTT. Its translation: CACRSRPEAFF.

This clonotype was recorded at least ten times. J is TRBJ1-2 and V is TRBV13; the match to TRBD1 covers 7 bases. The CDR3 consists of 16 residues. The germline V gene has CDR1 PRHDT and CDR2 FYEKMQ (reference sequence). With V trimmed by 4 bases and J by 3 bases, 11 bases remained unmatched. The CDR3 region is CASSSVADRVDYGYTF. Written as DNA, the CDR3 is TGTGCCAGCAGCTCCGTTGCTGACAGGGTTGACTATGGCTACACCTTC.

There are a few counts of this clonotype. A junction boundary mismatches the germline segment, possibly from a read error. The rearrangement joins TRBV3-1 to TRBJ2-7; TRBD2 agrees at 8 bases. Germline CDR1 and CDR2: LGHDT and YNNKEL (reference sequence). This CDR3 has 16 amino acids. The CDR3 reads CASSQDPAGGSNEQYF. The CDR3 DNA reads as TGTGCCAGCAGCCAAGATCCTGCGGGAGGCTCCAACGAGCAGTACTTC.

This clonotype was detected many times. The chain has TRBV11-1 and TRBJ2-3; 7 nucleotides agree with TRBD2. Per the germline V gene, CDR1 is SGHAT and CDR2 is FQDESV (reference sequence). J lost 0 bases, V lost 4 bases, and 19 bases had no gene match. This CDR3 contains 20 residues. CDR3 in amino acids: CASSSLGRWGRAVSTDTQYF. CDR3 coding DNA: TGTGCCAGCAGCTCGCTGGGTCGTTGGGGGAGGGCCGTGAGCACAGATACGCAGTATTTT.

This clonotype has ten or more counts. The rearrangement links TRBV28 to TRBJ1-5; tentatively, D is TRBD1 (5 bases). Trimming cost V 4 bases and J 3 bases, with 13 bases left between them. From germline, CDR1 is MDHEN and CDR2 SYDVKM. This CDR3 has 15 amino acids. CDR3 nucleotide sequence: TGTGCCAGCAGTTCTGGTGGGGGGAACAATCAGCCCCAGCATTTT. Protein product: CASSSGGGNNQPQHF.

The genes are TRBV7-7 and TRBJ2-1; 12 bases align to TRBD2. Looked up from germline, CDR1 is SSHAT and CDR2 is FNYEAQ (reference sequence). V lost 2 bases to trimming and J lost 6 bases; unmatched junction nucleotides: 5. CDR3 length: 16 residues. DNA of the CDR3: TGTGCCAGCAGCTTAAGACTAGCGGGAGCTTTCAATGAGCAGTTCTTC. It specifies CASSLRLAGAFNEQFF.

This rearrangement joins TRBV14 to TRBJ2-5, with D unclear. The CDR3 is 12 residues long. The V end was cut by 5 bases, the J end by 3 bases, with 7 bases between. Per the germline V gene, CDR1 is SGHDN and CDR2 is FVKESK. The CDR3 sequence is CASSIEEETQYF. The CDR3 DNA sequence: TGTGCCAGCAGCATAGAAGAAGAGACCCAGTACTTC.

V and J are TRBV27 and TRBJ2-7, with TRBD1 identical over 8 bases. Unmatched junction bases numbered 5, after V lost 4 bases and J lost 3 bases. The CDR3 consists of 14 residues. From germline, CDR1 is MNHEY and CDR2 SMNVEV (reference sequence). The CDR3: CASSSGQGYYEQYF. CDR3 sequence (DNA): TGTGCCAGCAGTTCCGGACAGGGCTACTACGAGCAGTACTTC.

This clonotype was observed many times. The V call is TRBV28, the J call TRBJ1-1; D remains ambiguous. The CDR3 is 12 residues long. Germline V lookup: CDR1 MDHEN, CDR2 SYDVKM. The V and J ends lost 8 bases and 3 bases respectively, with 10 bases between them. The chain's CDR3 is CASSHPDTEAFF. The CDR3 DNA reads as TGTGCCAGCTCACACCCCGACACTGAAGCTTTCTTT.

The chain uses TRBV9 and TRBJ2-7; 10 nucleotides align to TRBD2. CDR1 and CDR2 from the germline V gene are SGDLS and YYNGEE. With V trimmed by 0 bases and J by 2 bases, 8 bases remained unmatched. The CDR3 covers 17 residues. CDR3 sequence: CASSVGLAGAGAYEQYF. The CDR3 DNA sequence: TGTGCCAGCAGCGTAGGGCTAGCGGGAGCGGGGGCCTACGAGCAGTACTTC.

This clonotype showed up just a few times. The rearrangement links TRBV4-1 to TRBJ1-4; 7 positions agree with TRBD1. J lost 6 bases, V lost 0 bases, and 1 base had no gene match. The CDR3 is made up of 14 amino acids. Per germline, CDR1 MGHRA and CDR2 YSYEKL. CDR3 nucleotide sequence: TGCGCCAGCAGCCAAGAAACAGGGGATGAAAAACTGTTTTTT. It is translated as CASSQETGDEKLFF.

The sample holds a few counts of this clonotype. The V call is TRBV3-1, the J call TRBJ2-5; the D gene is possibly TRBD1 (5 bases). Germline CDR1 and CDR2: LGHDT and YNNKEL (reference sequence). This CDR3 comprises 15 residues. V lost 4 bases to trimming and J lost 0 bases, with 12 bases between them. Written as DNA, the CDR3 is TGTGCCAGCAGCCGGGGCGCTGGGTACCAAGAGACCCAGTACTTC. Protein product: CASSRGAGYQETQYF.

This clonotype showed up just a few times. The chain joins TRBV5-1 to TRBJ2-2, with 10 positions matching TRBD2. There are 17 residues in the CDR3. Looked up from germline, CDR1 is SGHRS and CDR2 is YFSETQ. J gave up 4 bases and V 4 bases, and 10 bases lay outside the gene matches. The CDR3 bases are TGCGCCAGCAGCCTTGGTCTAGCGGGAGCCGGCACCGGGGAGCTGTTTTTT. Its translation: CASSLGLAGAGTGELFF.

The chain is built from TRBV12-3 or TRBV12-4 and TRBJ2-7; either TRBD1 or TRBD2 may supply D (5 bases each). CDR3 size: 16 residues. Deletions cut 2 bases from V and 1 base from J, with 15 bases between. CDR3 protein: CASSLSGRGLSYEQYF. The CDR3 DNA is TGTGCCAGCAGTTTATCGGGGCGCGGACTTTCCTACGAGCAGTACTTC.